This T cell receptor (beta chain) was obtained from a study of PD-1 blockade in mismatch repair-deficient tumors. Study-level findings and limits: After pembrolizumab, tumor-resident clones rose rapidly, then generally contracted before radiologic responses.

Germline CDR1 and CDR2: MNHEY and SVGAGI. The CDR3 extends over 14 amino acids. The junction had 6 bases not matched to a gene; V was cut back by 4 bases and J by 5 bases. Every patient had mismatch repair deficiency by PCR or immunohistochemistry. Sequenced by immunoSEQ multiplex PCR; TCRdb stores in-frame clones only, minus some. In the table there are tens of thousands of clones, 78% of which are singletons. Comment on this clone: The antigen is not known.

The J gene is TRBJ2-5, the V gene TRBV6-5; 8 nucleotides agree with TRBD1. Specimen: peripheral blood, collected 2 weeks after starting pembrolizumab. The sequence came from an adult with mismatch repair-deficient cancer. The CDR3 spells CASSSGGMDETQYF. CDR3 sequence (DNA): TGTGCCAGCAGTTCAGGGGGCATGGACGAGACCCAGTACTTC.